The 18 T cell receptor beta chains presented below share a single source sample, sequenced in a study of control samples from healthy donors and cancer patients (dated by TCRdb to about 2020). The protocol used for the library was the immunoSEQ multiplex PCR assay. The table comes from immuneACCESS by way of TCRdb, which keeps in-frame sequences with V and J called. Part of the clones is missing from these tables; in studies checked, under half for an unresolved V gene and the rest for unknown reasons. Present in this sample are 130,000 or so clones, more than 75% of which were seen just once. Together, the top ten hold 2.9% of the sample. The sequenced material came from blood. The receptor source for this set is a man in his sixties in good health.

The chain recombines TRBV5-6 with TRBJ1-4, with D perhaps matching TRBD1 (6 bases). The CDR3 totals 14 residues. Germline assignment: CDR1 SGHDT and CDR2 YYEEEE. V was pared by 4 bases and J by 8 bases, with 15 bases between. The CDR3 sequence: CASSPQGIGEKLFF. In DNA, the CDR3 is TGTGCCAGCAGCCCGCAGGGGATAGGGGAAAAACTGTTTTTT.

The chain uses TRBV18 and TRBJ2-1; no definite D call. This CDR3 region has 12 residues. The V end lost 2 bases, the J end lost 6 bases, and 5 bases lay between the germline ends. Germline V CDR1 and CDR2: KGHSH, LQKENI. The CDR3 region is CASSPGFNEQFF. CDR3 DNA sequence: TGTGCCAGCTCACCAGGGTTCAATGAGCAGTTCTTC.

Only one count was recorded for this clone. The chain has TRBV11-3 and TRBJ1-1, with TRBD1 identical over 9 bases. Germline loops: CDR1 SGHNT, CDR2 YENEEA. The CDR3 has 15 residues. V lost 5 bases and J lost 3; bases outside the gene matches: 7. CDR3 coding DNA: TGTGCCAGCAGCACCCGGACAGGGGTTGACACTGAAGCTTTCTTT. Its protein is CASSTRTGVDTEAFF. Full variable domain (outside the CDR3, taken from reference TRBV11-3 and TRBJ1-1): EAGVVQSPRYKIIEKKQPVAFWCNPISGHNTLYWYLQNLGQGPELLIRYENEEAVDDSQLPKDRFSAERLKGVDSTLKIQPAELGDSAVYLCASSTRTGVDTEAFFGQGTRLTVV.

V and J are TRBV2 and TRBJ1-3; no clear D. V was shortened by 4 bases and J by 0 bases, with 13 bases between the two germline ends. Per the germline V gene, CDR1 is SNHLY and CDR2 is FYNNEI. The CDR3 runs 16 residues. CDR3 sequence (DNA): TGTGCCAGCAGTGGGGCCGGCCATTCCTCTGGAAACACCATATATTTT. Translation gives CASSGAGHSSGNTIYF. Full variable domain (outside the CDR3, taken from reference TRBV2 and TRBJ1-3): EPEVTQTPSHQVTQMGQEVILRCVPISNHLYFYWYRQILGQKVEFLVSFYNNEISEKSEIFDDQFSVERPDGSNFTLKIRSTKLEDSAMYFCASSGAGHSSGNTIYFGEGSWLTVV.

The rearrangement links TRBV18 to TRBJ2-4; a weak D match, TRBD1 (6 bases). Trimming took off 3 bases at V and 7 bases at J, with 13 bases between the two ends. The length of the CDR3 is 14 residues. Germline values: CDR1 KGHSH, CDR2 LQKENI. CDR3 in DNA: TGTGCCAGCTCACCGTCCAGGGGATGGAACATTCAGTACTTC. It codes for CASSPSRGWNIQYF.

This chain connects TRBV18 to TRBJ2-3; D uncertain. The V gene's germline CDR1 is KGHSH and CDR2 LQKENI. CDR3 length equals 13 residues. Trimming shortened V by 4 bases and J by 6 bases, and 11 bases separated the two germline ends. This CDR3 reads CASSLAAPDTQYF. The CDR3 bases are TGTGCCAGCTCACTAGCCGCGCCCGATACGCAGTATTTT. Supplemented by reference TRBV18 and TRBJ2-3, the full variable domain reads NAGVMQNPRHLVRRRGQEARLRCSPMKGHSHVYWYRQLPEEGLKFMVYLQKENIIDESGMPKERFSAEFPKEGPSILRIQQVVRGDSAAYFCASSLAAPDTQYFGPGTRLTVL.

CDR3 nucleotides: TGTGCCAGCAGCTTGAGCCCTTGGGGATTTGCAACTAATGAAAAACTGTTTTTT. Residues: CASSLSPWGFATNEKLFF. This sequence joins TRBV5-5 and TRBJ1-4, with D hard to call. The CDR3 spans 18 residues. Trimming pared 1 base from V and 0 bases from J, leaving 16 bases between. Per the germline V gene, CDR1 is SGHKS and CDR2 is YYEKEE (reference sequence). The variable domain in full, with the rest retrieved from reference TRBV5-5 and TRBJ1-4, is DAGVTQSPTHLIKTRGQQVTLRCSPISGHKSVSWYQQVLGQGPQFIFQYYEKEERGRGNFPDRFSARQFPNYSSELNVNALLLGDSALYLCASSLSPWGFATNEKLFFGSGTQLSVL.

The genes are TRBV30 and TRBJ1-1; TRBD1 matches at 9 bases. Per the germline V gene, CDR1 is GTSNPN and CDR2 is SVGIG (reference sequence). The V and J ends lost 5 bases and 3 bases, in that order; junction bases with no gene match: 4. This CDR3 has 13 residues. Written as DNA, the CDR3 is TGTGCCTGGCTTGGACAGGGGTACACTGAAGCTTTCTTT. Residues: CAWLGQGYTEAFF.

This chain connects TRBV9 to TRBJ1-3; no clear D gene. V dropped 4 bases and J dropped 0 bases, with 20 bases sitting between them. CDR1 is SGDLS, CDR2 YYNGEE, per germline. This CDR3 comprises 18 residues. CDR3 region: CASSLPSSPLYSGNTIYF. The CDR3 DNA sequence: TGTGCCAGCAGCTTACCCTCCTCACCCCTATACTCTGGAAACACCATATATTTT.

This clone appeared a few times. This rearrangement joins TRBV5-6 to TRBJ1-5; D remains ambiguous. Trimming stripped 4 bases from V and 1 base from J, with 9 bases between. The CDR3 sequence is 14 residues long. Germline V gene lookup returns CDR1 SGHDT and CDR2 YYEEEE. The CDR3: CASSHWASNQPQHF. As DNA, the CDR3 is TGTGCCAGCAGCCATTGGGCGAGCAATCAGCCCCAGCATTTT.

The gene calls are TRBV4-1 and TRBJ1-1, with TRBD1 matching over 11 bases. The CDR3 has 14 residues. The V gene end was trimmed by 4 bases and the J gene end by 5 bases; junction bases not matched to a gene: 3. CDR1 and CDR2 from the germline V gene are MGHRA and YSYEKL. The CDR3, as DNA: TGCGCCAGCAGCCGAGGACAGGGGGCTACTGAAGCTTTCTTT. This encodes CASSRGQGATEAFF.

This clone was seen once. This chain connects TRBV3-1 (or the pseudogene TRBV3-2) to TRBJ2-3, with D perhaps matching TRBD1 (8 bases). From germline, CDR1 is LGHDT and CDR2 YNNKEL (reference sequence). Trimming cost V 6 bases and J 7 bases, with 26 bases left between them. The CDR3 length is 17 residues. The CDR3: CASRGGTGTGVGNTQYF. CDR3 bases: TGTGCCAGCAGGGGGGGGACCGGGACAGGAGTTGGGAATACGCAGTATTTT.

The J gene is TRBJ2-7, the V gene TRBV27; 14 bases are shared with TRBD2. Per germline, CDR1 MNHEY and CDR2 SMNVEV (reference sequence). V was pared by 7 bases and J by 3 bases, with 8 bases of the junction left unmatched. This CDR3 contains 16 residues. This CDR3 is CASTSRLAGGLYEQYF. As DNA, the CDR3 is TGTGCCAGCACCTCCCGACTAGCGGGGGGGCTCTACGAGCAGTACTTC.

The chain carries TRBV13 and TRBJ1-4, with D hard to call. Germline loops: CDR1 PRHDT, CDR2 FYEKMQ (reference sequence). The V end was cut by 2 bases, the J end by 10 bases, with 8 bases between. The CDR3 consists of 12 residues. The CDR3 is CASSLLMGKLFF. The CDR3, as DNA: TGTGCCAGCAGCTTATTGATGGGAAAACTGTTTTTT.

The gene calls are TRBV29-1 and TRBJ2-7; D gene ambiguous. Trimming took 3 bases from V and 5 from J, leaving 11 bases between them. Germline CDR1 reads SQVTM; CDR2 reads ANQGSEA. This CDR3 region has 12 residues. The CDR3 nucleotides are TGCAGCGTTGATTCCTTGGGGAACGAGCAGTACTTC. Translation gives CSVDSLGNEQYF.

This clone was observed a handful of times. The CDR3 protein is CASSPSYEQYF. CDR3 coding DNA: TGTGCCAGCAGCCCCTCCTACGAGCAGTACTTC. The J gene is TRBJ2-7, the V gene TRBV2; D call uncertain. CDR3 size: 11 residues. Trimming removed 6 bases from V and 0 bases from J, with 3 bases in between. CDR1 and CDR2 from the germline V gene are SNHLY and FYNNEI.

This rearrangement joins TRBV19 to TRBJ1-5, with D hard to call. Trimming left V 5 bases short and J 2 bases short, with 10 bases between. This CDR3 is 14 amino acids long. Germline CDR1 reads LNHDA; CDR2 reads SQIVND (reference sequence). The CDR3 nucleotides read TGTGCCAGTAGTGGGCGTGTTGGCAATCAGCCCCAGCATTTT. It specifies CASSGRVGNQPQHF.

This sequence joins TRBV5-6 and TRBJ1-5; D uncertain. The germline gives CDR1 SGHDT, CDR2 YYEEEE. The ends were cut back, 2 bases at V and 3 bases at J, with 6 bases in the middle. The CDR3 has 13 residues. The CDR3 DNA is TGTGCCAGCAGCTTAGGCCCCAATCAGCCCCAGCATTTT. It specifies CASSLGPNQPQHF.